These 22 T cell receptor beta chains were sequenced from one sample in a study of T-cell memory formation after mild COVID-19. TCRdb re-called the 5' RACE reads through MiXCR, storing one row per CDR3 protein. Counted here are around 300,000 distinct CDR3 sequences, more than 13% occurring once; the ten biggest clones make up around 23%. The source material was PBMCs or a T cell subset sorted from them (not recorded which). All receptors come from a man between 18 and 29 years old who had mild COVID-19 (a few samples of this study predate the infection). Cell type and time point are not known.

The chain has TRBV12-3 or TRBV12-4 and TRBJ2-7, with D maybe TRBD1 (7 bases). V shed 4 bases and J shed 2 bases, with 12 bases lying between them. CDR3 length equals 14 residues. In nucleotides, the CDR3 is TGTGCCAGCAGTTCGGGGGACAGAGCCTACGAGCAGTACTTC. It specifies CASSSGDRAYEQYF.

This clonotype has only a few counts. The V and J genes are TRBV4-1 and TRBJ2-7; 7 nucleotides match TRBD1. After removal of 4 bases from V and 3 bases from J, the junction contained 9 bases not matched to a gene. CDR3 length: 15 residues. Germline CDR1 MGHRA, CDR2 YSYEKL. DNA for the CDR3: TGCGCCAGCAGCCTAACAGGGGACGGATTCTACGAGCAGTACGTC. This gives the protein CASSLTGDGFYEQYV.

The table lists this clonotype with a few counts. The chain uses TRBV5-1 and TRBJ2-7; D is perhaps TRBD2 (6 bases). CDR1 is SGHRS and CDR2 is YFSETQ in the germline V gene. The CDR3 is made up of 12 amino acids. V was trimmed by 7 bases and J by 1 base, leaving 9 bases between them. The CDR3 DNA reads as TGCGCCAGCTATAGCGGATCCTACGAGCAGTACTTC. Protein sequence: CASYSGSYEQYF.

The chain has TRBV9 and TRBJ2-7; 9 nucleotides line up with TRBD1. This CDR3 has 14 amino acids. V lost 3 bases, J lost 4 bases, and 5 bases stayed unmatched. Germline loops: CDR1 SGDLS, CDR2 YYNGEE. CDR3 sequence reads: CASSADRGGYEQYF. The CDR3, as DNA: TGTGCCAGCAGCGCGGACAGGGGTGGGTACGAGCAGTACTTC.

V is TRBV9 and J is TRBJ2-5; TRBD1 matches at 10 bases. Germline CDR1 and CDR2: SGDLS and YYNGEE. Trimming cost V 4 bases and J 5 bases; bases outside gene matches: 8. This CDR3 has 15 residues. The CDR3 loop is CASSPQTGGYETQYF. CDR3 in DNA: TGTGCCAGCAGCCCTCAGACAGGGGGCTATGAGACCCAGTACTTC.

The rearrangement uses TRBV7-2 and TRBJ1-5; D is ambiguous. Germline V lookup: CDR1 SGHTA, CDR2 FQGNSA. The CDR3 has 13 amino acids. CDR3 region: CAVVGDPNQPQHF. Here the CDR3 DNA reads TGTGCAGTTGTCGGCGACCCCAATCAGCCCCAGCATTTT.

The chain carries TRBV5-5 and TRBJ1-1; D not resolved. Trimming took 3 bases from V and 5 from J, leaving 11 bases between them. CDR3 length equals 13 residues. In germline, CDR1 is SGHKS, CDR2 YYEKEE (reference sequence). CDR3 nucleotide sequence: TGTGCCAGCAGCTCCTCGGGGATAACTGAAGCTTTCTTT. Its protein product is CASSSSGITEAFF.

The CDR3 DNA reads TGTGCCAGCAGTCCAGGTTACGGCACAGATACGCAGTATTTT. The encoded protein is CASSPGYGTDTQYF. The chain couples TRBV12-3 or TRBV12-4 to TRBJ2-3; D call uncertain. The CDR3 runs 14 residues. V lost 5 bases and J lost 1, with 10 bases in between.

The rearrangement joins TRBV25-1 to TRBJ2-1; TRBD1 might be the D (5 bases). Trimming removed 3 bases from V and 8 bases from J, with 17 bases in between. The CDR3 loop spans 15 amino acids. From germline, CDR1 is MGHDK and CDR2 SYGVNS. The CDR3 bases are TGTGCCAGCAGTGACGAGGACACCAGATTTGATGAGCAGTTCTTC. It yields the protein CASSDEDTRFDEQFF.

This clonotype occurred many times. The chain recombines TRBV27 with TRBJ2-7, with TRBD2 as a possible D gene (6 bases). This CDR3 has 16 residues. The germline V gene has CDR1 MNHEY and CDR2 SMNVEV (reference sequence). Trimming pared 4 bases from V and 5 bases from J, leaving 21 bases between. The CDR3 sequence is CASSWPEGIGRDEQYV. CDR3 in DNA: TGTGCCAGCAGTTGGCCGGAGGGAATAGGTCGGGACGAGCAGTACGTC.

The count of this clonotype is one. This rearrangement joins TRBV6-5 to TRBJ1-2; no clear D. In germline, CDR1 is MNHEY, CDR2 SVGAGI. V shed 6 bases and J shed 4 bases, with 9 bases lying between them. The CDR3 is 12 amino acids. For the CDR3, the DNA is TGTGCCAGCAGCAACGGAAGCTATGGCTACACCTTC. This encodes CASSNGSYGYTF.

V gene TRBV27 combines with J gene TRBJ1-1; 9 nucleotides align to TRBD1. This CDR3 is built from 13 residues. The V gene's germline CDR1 is MNHEY and CDR2 SMNVEV (reference sequence). In DNA form, the CDR3 reads TGTGCAAGCGAGGGACAGGGTCGCACTGAAGCTTTCTTT. Encoded protein: CASEGQGRTEAFF.

This rearrangement joins TRBV7-9 to TRBJ1-2, with 7 bases identical to TRBD1. The CDR3 runs 15 residues. V shed 1 base, J shed 0 bases, and the junction held 2 bases outside the gene matches. Germline CDR1 SEHNR, CDR2 FQNEAQ (reference sequence). The CDR3 sequence: CASSLGQGTNYGYTF. The CDR3 coding sequence is TGTGCCAGCAGCTTAGGACAGGGTACTAACTATGGCTACACCTTC.

The chain employs TRBV20-1 and TRBJ1-1; TRBD1 might be the D (5 bases). The CDR3 is made up of 15 amino acids. Germline-derived CDR1 and CDR2 are DFQATT and SNEGSKA (reference sequence). V lost 3 bases and J lost 8, with 22 bases in between. CDR3 loop: CSASLPGPQIREAFF. The CDR3 nucleotides read TGCAGTGCTAGCCTCCCGGGACCGCAAATAAGGGAAGCTTTCTTT.

This clonotype was found once. The chain joins TRBV29-1 to TRBJ1-2; a possible D gene is TRBD1 (5 bases). The CDR3 totals 12 residues. Germline CDR1 SQVTM, CDR2 ANQGSEA. Trimming took 5 bases from V and 4 from J, leaving 11 bases between them. Here the CDR3 reads CSVRRVGYGYTF. CDR3 DNA sequence: TGCAGCGTTCGCAGGGTCGGCTATGGCTACACCTTC.

In this sample, this clonotype turned up a few times. The chain uses TRBV5-1 and TRBJ1-4; TRBD1 is a possible D gene (5 bases). Germline CDR1 and CDR2: SGHRS and YFSETQ. The CDR3 sequence is 13 residues long. Trimming stripped 5 bases from V and 6 bases from J, with 11 bases between. DNA of the CDR3: TGCGCCAGCAGTTCCGACAGTTATGAAAAACTGTTTTTT. It specifies CASSSDSYEKLFF.

This clonotype occurred a few times. V usage is TRBV7-2 and J usage is TRBJ2-1; perhaps TRBD2 as D (7 bases). The CDR3 contains 16 residues. Trimming removed 1 base at V and 8 bases at J, with 18 bases between. CDR1 is SGHTA and CDR2 is FQGNSA in the germline V gene. The CDR3 sequence is CASSLVFRGAKDEQFF. CDR3 bases: TGTGCCAGCAGCTTAGTTTTTCGGGGGGCCAAGGATGAGCAGTTCTTC.

The chain has TRBV6-5 and TRBJ1-2; the match to TRBD1 covers 9 bases. The CDR3 has 16 residues. Trimming took 0 bases from V and 4 from J; bases not matched to a gene: 6. Per the germline V gene, CDR1 is MNHEY and CDR2 is SVGAGI. CDR3 nucleotide sequence: TGTGCCAGCAGTTACTCGGGACAGGGTGGTGGCTATGGCTACACCTTC. It encodes CASSYSGQGGGYGYTF.

The sample holds a few counts of this clonotype. The rearrangement links TRBV20-1 to TRBJ1-6; D unclear. The CDR3 consists of 13 residues. V gave up 2 bases and J gave up 7 bases, with 9 bases separating them. Germline V gives CDR1 DFQATT, CDR2 SNEGSKA (reference sequence). DNA of the CDR3: TGCAGTGCTAGATACTCGGGAAATTCACCCCTCCACTTT. It codes for CSARYSGNSPLHF.

V and J are TRBV5-5 and TRBJ1-6; D unclear. Germline CDR1 is SGHKS and CDR2 is YYEKEE (reference sequence). The V end was cut by 3 bases, the J end by 6 bases, with 19 bases between. CDR3 length equals 17 residues. CDR3 DNA sequence: TGTGCCAGCAGCTCGGCCTTGGGAAGGGCCGGTAATTCACCCCTCCACTTT. Translation: CASSSALGRAGNSPLHF. The whole variable domain, filled in from reference TRBV5-5 and TRBJ1-6, reads DAGVTQSPTHLIKTRGQQVTLRCSPISGHKSVSWYQQVLGQGPQFIFQYYEKEERGRGNFPDRFSARQFPNYSSELNVNALLLGDSALYLCASSSALGRAGNSPLHFGNGTRLTVT.

J is TRBJ2-3 and V is TRBV7-3; 11 bases align to TRBD2. Germline CDR1 reads SGHTA; CDR2 reads FQGTGA. With V trimmed by 5 bases and J by 2 bases, 6 bases remained unmatched. The CDR3 spans 16 residues. The chain's CDR3 is CASSVGTSGFTDTQYF. In nucleotides, the CDR3 is TGTGCCAGCAGCGTTGGGACTAGCGGATTCACAGATACGCAGTATTTT.

This clonotype was seen at least ten times. The V and J genes are TRBV5-1 and TRBJ2-1; D might be TRBD2 (6 bases). From germline, CDR1 is SGHRS and CDR2 YFSETQ. Trimming took 5 bases from V and 2 from J, leaving 14 bases between them. The CDR3 totals 15 residues. This chain's CDR3 is CASRLAGWTYNEQFF. The CDR3 nucleotides are TGCGCCAGCAGACTGGCGGGGTGGACCTACAATGAGCAGTTCTTC. The full variable domain, with the rest looked up from reference TRBV5-1 and TRBJ2-1, is KAGVTQTPRYLIKTRGQQVTLSCSPISGHRSVSWYQQTPGQGLQFLFEYFSETQRNKGNFPGRFSGRQFSNSRSEMNVSTLELGDSALYLCASRLAGWTYNEQFFGPGTRLTVL.